The source of this T cell receptor (beta chain) is a study of blood T cell repertoires in COVID-19. On the study more broadly: Donors in the United States, Italy and Spain gave samples during acute or convalescent COVID-19. T cells, B-cell-depleted T cells, or PBMCs provided the cDNA or gDNA that served as material.

With V trimmed by 4 bases and J by 3 bases, 8 bases remained unmatched. This CDR3 region has 15 residues. As handled by the study authors: Scientists estimated how many nucleated cells there were by amplifying reference gene primers. Data came from immunoSEQ multiplex PCR; TCRdb stores just in-frame clones and leaves some out. V and J calls and clone size are as listed in that table; D and trimming were resolved from the DNA. The profile shows fewer than 250,000 clones, 70% to 90% of them singletons. This clonotype originated in a man between 60 and 75 years old with acute or convalescent COVID-19. The chain carries TRBV5-3 and TRBJ2-7, with 9 bases matching TRBD1. TRBV5-3 is classed as an ORF, of uncertain function. Sequenced material: peripheral blood. DNA for the CDR3: TGTGCCAGAAGCCGGGACAGGGAGTCACACTACGAGCAGTACTTC. Its protein product is CARSRDRESHYEQYF.